This record covers a single TCR beta chain. Its antigen is not known. This sample was taken from a study of blood T cells in healthy people across ages. Trimming pared 3 bases from V and 5 bases from J, leaving 17 bases between. Germline CDR1 KGHSH, CDR2 LQKENI. This CDR3 region has 16 residues. Findings and limits, study-wide: Estimated diversity, derived from one million T cells, was regarded as an underestimate.

For the second PCR, which ran for about 6 to 11 cycles, a sample-barcoded 5' primer and a J-beta primer mix were used. TCRdb re-called the 5' RACE reads with MiXCR, one entry per CDR3 protein. Found here are 1.5 million to 1.9 million distinct CDR3 sequences, 35% to 45% of them singletons; the top ten hold approximately 4%. Source material: blood. The sequence derives from a woman younger than 35 in good health. The chain employs TRBV18 and TRBJ1-5, with TRBD1 as a possible D gene (5 bases). CDR3 protein: CASSPRVGDFYQPQHF. DNA for the CDR3: TGTGCCAGCTCACCGCGCGTTGGGGACTTCTATCAGCCCCAGCATTTT.